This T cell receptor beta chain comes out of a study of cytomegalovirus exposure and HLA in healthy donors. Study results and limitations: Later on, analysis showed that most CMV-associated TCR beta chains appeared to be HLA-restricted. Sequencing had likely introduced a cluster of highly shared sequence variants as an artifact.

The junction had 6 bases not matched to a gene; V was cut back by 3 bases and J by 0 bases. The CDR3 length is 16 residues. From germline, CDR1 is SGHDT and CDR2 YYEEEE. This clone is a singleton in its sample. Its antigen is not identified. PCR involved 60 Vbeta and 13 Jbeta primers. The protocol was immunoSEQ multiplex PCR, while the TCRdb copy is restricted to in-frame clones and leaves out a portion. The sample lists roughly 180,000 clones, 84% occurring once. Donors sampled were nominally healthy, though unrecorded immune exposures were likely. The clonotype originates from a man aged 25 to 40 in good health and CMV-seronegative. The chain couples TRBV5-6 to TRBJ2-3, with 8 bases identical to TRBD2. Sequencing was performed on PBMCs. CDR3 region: CASSSEAGESTDTQYF. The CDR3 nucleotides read TGTGCCAGCAGCTCGGAAGCGGGGGAGAGCACAGATACGCAGTATTTT.